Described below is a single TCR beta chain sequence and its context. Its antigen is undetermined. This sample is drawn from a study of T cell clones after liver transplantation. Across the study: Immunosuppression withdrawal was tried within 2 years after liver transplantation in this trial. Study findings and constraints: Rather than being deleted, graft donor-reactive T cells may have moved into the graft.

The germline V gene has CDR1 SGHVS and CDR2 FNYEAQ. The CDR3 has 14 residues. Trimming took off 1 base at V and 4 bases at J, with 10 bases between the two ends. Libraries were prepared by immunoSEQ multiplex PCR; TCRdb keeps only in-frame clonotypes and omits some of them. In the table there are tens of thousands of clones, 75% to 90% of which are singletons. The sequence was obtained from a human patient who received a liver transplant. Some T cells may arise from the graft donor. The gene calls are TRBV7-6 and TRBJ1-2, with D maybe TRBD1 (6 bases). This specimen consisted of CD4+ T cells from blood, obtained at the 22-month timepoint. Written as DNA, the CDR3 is TGTGCCAGCAGCTTAGACGGGACAATCTATGGCTACACCTTC. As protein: CASSLDGTIYGYTF.